The T cell receptor beta chain described here comes from a study of blood T cell repertoires in COVID-19. The assay was immunoSEQ multiplex PCR, and TCRdb's table has in-frame clones only and misses some. Altogether roughly 310,000 clones are present, over 75% being singletons, with the ten largest covering roughly 4%. V was pared by 7 bases and J by 1 base, with 8 bases of the junction left unmatched. CDR3 length: 14 amino acids. Germline loops: CDR1 SQVTM, CDR2 ANQGSEA. The gene calls are TRBV29-1 and TRBJ1-1; 8 nucleotides line up with TRBD1. The sequenced material came from peripheral blood. The origin of this receptor is a woman aged 50 to 60 with active or convalescent COVID-19. The CDR3 is CSGSPGQGNTEAFF. CDR3 nucleotides: TGCAGCGGGAGTCCAGGACAGGGGAACACTGAAGCTTTCTTT.